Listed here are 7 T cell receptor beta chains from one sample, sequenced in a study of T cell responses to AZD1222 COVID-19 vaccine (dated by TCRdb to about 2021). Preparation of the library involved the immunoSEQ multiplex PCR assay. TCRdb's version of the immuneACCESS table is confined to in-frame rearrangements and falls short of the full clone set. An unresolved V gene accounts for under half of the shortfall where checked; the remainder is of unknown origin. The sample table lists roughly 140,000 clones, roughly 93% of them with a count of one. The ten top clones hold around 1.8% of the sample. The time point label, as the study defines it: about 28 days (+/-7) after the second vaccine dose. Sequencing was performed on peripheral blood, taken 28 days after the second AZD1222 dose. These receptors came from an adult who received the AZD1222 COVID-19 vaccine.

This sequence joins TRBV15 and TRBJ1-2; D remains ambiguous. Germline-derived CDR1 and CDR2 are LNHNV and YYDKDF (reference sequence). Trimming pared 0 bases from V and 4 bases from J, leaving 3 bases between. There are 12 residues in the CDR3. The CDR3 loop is CATSRESYGYTF. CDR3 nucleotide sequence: TGTGCCACCAGCAGAGAAAGCTATGGCTACACCTTC. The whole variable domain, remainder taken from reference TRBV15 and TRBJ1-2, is DAMVIQNPRYQVTQFGKPVTLSCSQTLNHNVMYWYQQKSSQAPKLLFHYYDKDFNNEADTPDNFQSRRPNTSFCFLDIRSPGLGDTAMYLCATSRESYGYTFGSGTRLTVV.

The CDR3 sequence is CASSPPLLAELQETQYF. DNA for the CDR3: TGTGCCAGCTCACCACCGCTACTAGCGGAGCTCCAAGAGACCCAGTACTTC. V usage is TRBV18 and J usage is TRBJ2-5, with 8 bases lining up with TRBD2. Trimming removed 0 bases from V and 1 base from J; junction bases left unmatched: 7. The germline V gene encodes CDR1 KGHSH and CDR2 LQKENI. The CDR3 runs 17 residues.

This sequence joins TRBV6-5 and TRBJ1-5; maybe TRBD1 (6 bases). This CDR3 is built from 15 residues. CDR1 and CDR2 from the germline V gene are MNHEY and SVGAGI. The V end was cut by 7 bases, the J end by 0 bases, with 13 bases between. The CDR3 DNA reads TGTGCCAGCAATCCGGGACAAAATAGCAATCAGCCCCAGCATTTT. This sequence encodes CASNPGQNSNQPQHF.

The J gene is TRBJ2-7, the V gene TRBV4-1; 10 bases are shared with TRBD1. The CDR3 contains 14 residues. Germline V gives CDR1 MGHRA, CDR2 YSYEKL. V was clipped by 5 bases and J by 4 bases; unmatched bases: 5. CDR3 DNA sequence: TGCGCCAGCAGCGAAGGACAGGGGGATTACGAGCAGTACTTC. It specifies CASSEGQGDYEQYF.

CDR3 region: CAISETNYEQYF. CDR3 bases: TGTGCCATCAGTGAGACCAACTACGAGCAGTACTTC. This chain joins TRBV10-3 and TRBJ2-7; unclear D gene. Between the trimmed V and J ends, which lost 2 bases and 3 bases, there was a span of 5 bases. Germline V gives CDR1 ENHRY, CDR2 SYGVKD. The CDR3 spans 12 residues.

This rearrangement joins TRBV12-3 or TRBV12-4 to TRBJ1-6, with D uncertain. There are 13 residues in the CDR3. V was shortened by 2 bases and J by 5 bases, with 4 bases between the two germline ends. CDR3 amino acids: CASSLLDNSPLHF. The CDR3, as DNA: TGTGCCAGCAGTTTACTGGATAATTCACCCCTCCACTTT.

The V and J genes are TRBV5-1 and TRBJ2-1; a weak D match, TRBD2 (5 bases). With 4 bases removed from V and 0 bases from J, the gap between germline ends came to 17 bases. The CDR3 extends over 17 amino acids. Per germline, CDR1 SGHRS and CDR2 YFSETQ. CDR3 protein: CASSQRGYSGSYNEQFF. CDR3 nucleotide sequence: TGCGCCAGCAGCCAGCGAGGGTATTCGGGCTCCTACAATGAGCAGTTCTTC.